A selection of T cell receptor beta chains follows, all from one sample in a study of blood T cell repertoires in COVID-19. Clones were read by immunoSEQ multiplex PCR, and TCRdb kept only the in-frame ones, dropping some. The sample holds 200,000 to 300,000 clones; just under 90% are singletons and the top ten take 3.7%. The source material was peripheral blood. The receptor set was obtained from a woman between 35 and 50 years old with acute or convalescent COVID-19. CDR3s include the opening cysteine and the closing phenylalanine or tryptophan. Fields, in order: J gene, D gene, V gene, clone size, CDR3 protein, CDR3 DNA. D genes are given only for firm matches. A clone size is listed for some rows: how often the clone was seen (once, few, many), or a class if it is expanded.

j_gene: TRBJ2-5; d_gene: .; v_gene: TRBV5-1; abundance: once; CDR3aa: CASKEGGETQYF; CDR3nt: TGCGCCAGCAAGGAGGGGGGGGAGACCCAGTACTTC
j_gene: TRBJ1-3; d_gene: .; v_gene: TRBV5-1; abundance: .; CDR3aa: CASSPLGGKGNTIYF; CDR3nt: TGCGCCAGCAGCCCCCTGGGCGGAAAGGGGAACACCATATATTTT
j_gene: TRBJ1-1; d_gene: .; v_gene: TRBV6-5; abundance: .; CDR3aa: CASSRSGGNTEAFF; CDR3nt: TGTGCCAGCAGTCGTTCGGGGGGAAACACTGAAGCTTTCTTT
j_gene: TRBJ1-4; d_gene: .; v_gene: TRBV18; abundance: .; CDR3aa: CASSPGTEKLFF; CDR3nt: TGTGCCAGCTCACCCGGGACAGAAAAACTGTTTTTT
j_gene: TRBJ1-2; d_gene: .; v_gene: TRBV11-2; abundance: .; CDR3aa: CASSSRGREANYGYTF; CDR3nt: TGTGCCAGCAGCTCCCGAGGACGGGAAGCTAACTATGGCTACACCTTC
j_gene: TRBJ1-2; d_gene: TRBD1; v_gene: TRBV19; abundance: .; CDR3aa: CASSIDPDRVGYTF; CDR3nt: TGTGCCAGTAGTATAGATCCTGACAGGGTCGGCTACACCTTC
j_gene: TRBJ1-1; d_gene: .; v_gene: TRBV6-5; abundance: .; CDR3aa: CASSYSGAANTEAFF; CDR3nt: TGTGCCAGCAGTTACTCGGGGGCGGCGAACACTGAAGCTTTCTTT
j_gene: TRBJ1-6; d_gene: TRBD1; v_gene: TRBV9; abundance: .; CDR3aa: CASSTRDSFSPLHF; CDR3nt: TGTGCCAGCAGCACCCGGGACAGTTTCTCACCCCTCCACTTT
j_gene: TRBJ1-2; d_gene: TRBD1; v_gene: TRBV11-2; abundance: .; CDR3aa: CASSLERQGGGYTF; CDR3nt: TGTGCCAGCAGCTTAGAGCGACAGGGGGGCGGCTACACCTTC
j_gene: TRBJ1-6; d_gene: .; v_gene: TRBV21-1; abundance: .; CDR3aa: CASSPSRTGSSSYNSPLHF; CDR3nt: TGTGCCAGCAGCCCCAGTAGGACAGGCTCGAGCTCCTATAATTCACCCCTCCACTTT
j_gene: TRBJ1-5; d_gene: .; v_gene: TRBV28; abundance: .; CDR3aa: CASSLGQGRYQPQHF; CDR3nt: TGTGCCAGCAGTTTGGGGCAGGGAAGATATCAGCCCCAGCATTTT
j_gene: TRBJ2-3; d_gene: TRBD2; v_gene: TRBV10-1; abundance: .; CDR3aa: CASSKASGGSQYF; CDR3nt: TGCGCCAGCAGTAAAGCTAGCGGGGGGTCGCAGTATTTT
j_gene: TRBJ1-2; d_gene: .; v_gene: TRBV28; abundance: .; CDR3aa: CASTIGIGGHYGYTF; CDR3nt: TGTGCCAGCACTATCGGCATCGGGGGGCATTACGGCTACACCTTC
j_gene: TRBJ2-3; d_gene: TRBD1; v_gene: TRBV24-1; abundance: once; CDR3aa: CATGDRRTDTQYF; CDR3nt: TGTGCCACGGGGGACAGACGCACAGATACGCAGTATTTT
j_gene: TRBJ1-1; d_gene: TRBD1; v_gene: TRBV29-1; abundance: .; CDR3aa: CSVNLGQGRPFF; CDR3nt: TGCAGCGTCAACTTAGGACAGGGTAGGCCTTTCTTT
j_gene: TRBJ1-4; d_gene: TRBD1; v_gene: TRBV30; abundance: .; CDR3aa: CAWSSGTANEKLFF; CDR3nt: TGTGCCTGGAGCTCCGGGACAGCTAATGAAAAACTGTTTTTT
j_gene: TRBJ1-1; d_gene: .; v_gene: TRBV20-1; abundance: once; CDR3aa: CSASGNAAFF; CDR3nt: TGCAGTGCTAGTGGCAATGCGGCTTTCTTT
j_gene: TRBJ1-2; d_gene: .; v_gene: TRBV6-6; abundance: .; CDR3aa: CASSKELADGNYGYTF; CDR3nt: TGTGCCAGCAGTAAGGAGTTGGCCGACGGGAACTATGGCTACACCTTC
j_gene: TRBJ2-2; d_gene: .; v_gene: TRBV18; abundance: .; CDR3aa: CASSPRQTPNTGELFF; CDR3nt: TGTGCCAGCTCACCTCGCCAGACACCGAACACCGGGGAGCTGTTTTTT
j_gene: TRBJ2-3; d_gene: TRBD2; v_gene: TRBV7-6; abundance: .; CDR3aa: CASSPRAGAGGGGTQYF; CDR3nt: TGTGCCAGCAGCCCCCGAGCGGGTGCGGGGGGCGGCGGTACGCAGTATTTT
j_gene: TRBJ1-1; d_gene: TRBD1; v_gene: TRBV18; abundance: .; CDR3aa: CASSSSSGGEGMNTEAFF; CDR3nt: TGTGCCAGCTCCTCGAGTTCAGGGGGCGAGGGGATGAACACTGAAGCTTTCTTT
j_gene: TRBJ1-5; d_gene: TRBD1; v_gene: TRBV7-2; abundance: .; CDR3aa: CASSSQGGNQPQHF; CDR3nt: TGTGCCAGCAGTTCCCAGGGGGGCAATCAGCCCCAGCATTTT
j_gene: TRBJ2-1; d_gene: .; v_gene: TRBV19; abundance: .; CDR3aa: CASSIDRQDYSYNEQFF; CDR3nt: TGTGCCAGTAGTATAGACCGACAGGATTACTCCTACAATGAGCAGTTCTTC
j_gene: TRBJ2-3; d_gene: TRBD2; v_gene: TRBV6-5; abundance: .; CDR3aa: CASRIAGGRADTQYF; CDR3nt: TGTGCCAGCAGGATAGCGGGGGGCCGTGCAGATACGCAGTATTTT
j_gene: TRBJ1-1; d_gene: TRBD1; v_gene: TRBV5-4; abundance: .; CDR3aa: CASSLAGAGGTEAFF; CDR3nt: TGTGCCAGCAGCTTGGCCGGAGCAGGGGGCACTGAAGCTTTCTTT
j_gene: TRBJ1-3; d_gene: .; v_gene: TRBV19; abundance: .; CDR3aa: CASSRDTDPGNTIYF; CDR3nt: TGTGCCAGTAGTCGGGACACTGACCCTGGAAACACCATATATTTT
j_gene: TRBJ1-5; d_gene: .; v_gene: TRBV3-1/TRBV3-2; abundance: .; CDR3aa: CASSQDGGGLNNQPQHF; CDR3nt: TGTGCCAGCAGCCAAGATGGGGGGGGCTTAAATAATCAGCCCCAGCATTTT
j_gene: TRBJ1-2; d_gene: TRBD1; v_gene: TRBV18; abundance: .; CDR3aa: CASSRDRDGYTF; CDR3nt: TGTGCCAGCTCACGGGACAGGGATGGCTACACCTTC
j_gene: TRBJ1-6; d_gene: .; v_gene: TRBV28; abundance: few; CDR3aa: CASSLSQVSDSPLHF; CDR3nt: TGTGCCAGCAGTTTATCCCAGGTATCGGATTCACCCCTCCACTTT
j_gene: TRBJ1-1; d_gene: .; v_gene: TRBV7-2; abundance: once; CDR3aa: CASSLVRGGGTEAFF; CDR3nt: TGTGCCAGCAGCTTAGTGCGGGGGGGAGGCACTGAAGCTTTCTTT
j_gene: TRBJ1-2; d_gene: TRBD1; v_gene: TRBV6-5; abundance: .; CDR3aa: CASSYSGQGRNGYTF; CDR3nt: TGTGCCAGCAGTTATTCAGGACAGGGAAGGAATGGCTACACCTTC
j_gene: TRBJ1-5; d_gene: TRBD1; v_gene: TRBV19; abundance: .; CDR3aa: CASSMGPGQGASNQPQHF; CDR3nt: TGTGCCAGTAGTATGGGGCCAGGACAGGGGGCGAGTAATCAGCCCCAGCATTTT
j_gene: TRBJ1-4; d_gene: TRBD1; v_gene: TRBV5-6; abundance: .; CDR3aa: CASSSQGATNEKLFF; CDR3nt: TGTGCCAGCAGCTCCCAGGGGGCAACTAATGAAAAACTGTTTTTT
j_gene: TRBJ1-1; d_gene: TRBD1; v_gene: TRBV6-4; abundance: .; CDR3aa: CASRGAGQGTEAFF; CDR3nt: TGTGCCAGCCGGGGGGCCGGACAGGGGACTGAAGCTTTCTTT
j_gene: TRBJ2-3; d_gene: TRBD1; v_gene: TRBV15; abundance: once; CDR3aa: CATSRAAGQALGGDTQYF; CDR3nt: TGTGCCACCAGCAGAGCCGCCGGACAGGCACTTGGTGGGGATACGCAGTATTTT
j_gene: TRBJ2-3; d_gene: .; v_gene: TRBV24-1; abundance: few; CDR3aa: CATSNTDTQYF; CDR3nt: TGTGCCACCAGCAACACAGATACGCAGTATTTT
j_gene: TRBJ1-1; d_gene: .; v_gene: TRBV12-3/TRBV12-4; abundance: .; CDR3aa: CASRTSQNTEAFF; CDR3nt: TGTGCCAGCAGGACTTCACAGAACACTGAAGCTTTCTTT
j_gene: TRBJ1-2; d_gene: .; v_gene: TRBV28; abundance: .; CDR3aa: CASSLMAGDNYGYTF; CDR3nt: TGTGCCAGCAGTTTAATGGCAGGGGACAACTATGGCTACACCTTC
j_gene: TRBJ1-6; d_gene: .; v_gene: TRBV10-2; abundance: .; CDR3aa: CASSTGLNSPLHF; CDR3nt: TGCGCCAGCAGCACAGGGTTAAATTCACCCCTCCACTTT
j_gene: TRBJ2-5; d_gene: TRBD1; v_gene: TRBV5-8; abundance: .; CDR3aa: CASTATGWETQYF; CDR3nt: TGTGCCAGCACCGCGACAGGGTGGGAGACCCAGTACTTC
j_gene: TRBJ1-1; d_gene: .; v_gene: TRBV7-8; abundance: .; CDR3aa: CASSLHPRGRGLNTEAFF; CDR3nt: TGTGCCAGCAGCTTACACCCCCGAGGCCGAGGGTTGAACACTGAAGCTTTCTTT
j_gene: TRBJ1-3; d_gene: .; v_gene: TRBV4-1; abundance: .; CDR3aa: CASSQDSSLGNTIYF; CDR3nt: TGCGCCAGCAGCCAAGATAGCAGTCTAGGAAACACCATATATTTT
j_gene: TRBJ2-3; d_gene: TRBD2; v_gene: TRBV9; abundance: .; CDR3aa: CASSSTSGGTDTQYF; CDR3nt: TGTGCCAGCAGTTCAACTAGCGGGGGCACAGATACGCAGTATTTT
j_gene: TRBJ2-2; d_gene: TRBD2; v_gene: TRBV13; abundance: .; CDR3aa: CASSSTSGGPNTGELFF; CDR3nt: TGTGCCAGCAGCTCGACTAGCGGGGGCCCGAACACCGGGGAGCTGTTTTTT
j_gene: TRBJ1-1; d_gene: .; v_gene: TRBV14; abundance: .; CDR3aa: CASSPSQVMNTEAFF; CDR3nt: TGTGCCAGCAGCCCGTCTCAGGTCATGAACACTGAAGCTTTCTTT
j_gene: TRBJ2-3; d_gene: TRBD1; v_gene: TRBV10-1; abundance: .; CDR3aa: CASSESTGGRKDTQYF; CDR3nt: TGCGCCAGCAGTGAGTCAACAGGGGGCAGGAAAGATACGCAGTATTTT
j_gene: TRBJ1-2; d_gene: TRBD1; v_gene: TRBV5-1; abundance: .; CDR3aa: CASSSQQGLSHGYTF; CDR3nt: TGCGCCAGCAGCTCCCAACAGGGGTTGAGTCATGGCTACACCTTC
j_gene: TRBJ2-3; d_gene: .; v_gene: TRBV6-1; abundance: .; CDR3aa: CASSEMEGASSTDTQYF; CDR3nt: TGTGCCAGCAGTGAAATGGAGGGGGCCTCTAGCACAGATACGCAGTATTTT
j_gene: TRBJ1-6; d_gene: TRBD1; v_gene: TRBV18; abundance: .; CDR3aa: CASSPGQGNSPLHF; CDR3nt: TGTGCCAGCTCACCGGGACAGGGTAATTCACCCCTCCACTTT